Each of the 18 T cell receptor beta chains below was sequenced from the same sample in a study of CD8+CD57+ T cells in acquired aplastic anemia. By flow cytometry, patients selected for sequencing had shown an expansion of CD8+CD57+ cells. According to the study, genomic DNA was the template for TCR beta VDJ and CDR3 profiling. TCRdb re-called the reads through MiXCR, storing one row per CDR3 protein. In the table there are hundreds of thousands of distinct CDR3 sequences, roughly a third of which are singletons. The source material was sorted CD4+, CD8+, or CD8+CD57+ T cells (not recorded which) from PBMCs. Source of these receptors: a human donor with aplastic anemia.

Ten or more counts support this clonotype. This chain joins TRBV7-2 and TRBJ1-2; D is unresolved. Deletions cut 5 bases from V and 4 bases from J, with 11 bases between. Germline V CDR1 and CDR2: SGHTA, FQGNSA. This CDR3 is built from 13 residues. The CDR3 loop is CASSLESGYGYTF. In DNA form, the CDR3 reads TGTGCCAGCAGCCTCGAGTCGGGCTATGGCTACACCTTC.

This rearrangement joins TRBV11-2 to TRBJ2-4, with a tentative D call TRBD2 (6 bases). V was pared by 1 base and J by 8 bases, with 21 bases between. Germline lookup yields CDR1 SGHAT and CDR2 FQNNGV. CDR3 length equals 17 residues. CDR3 nucleotide sequence: TGTGCCAGCAGCTTAGGACCCCCGCAGGGTCCGGGGGACATTCAGTACTTC. This codes for CASSLGPPQGPGDIQYF.

As to this clonotype: A much larger clone sits a single nucleotide away, making a read error possible. The chain couples TRBV20-1 to TRBJ2-7; 9 bases fit TRBD2. Unmatched junction bases numbered 9, after V lost 3 bases and J lost 6 bases. The CDR3 sequence is 14 residues long. CDR1 and CDR2 (germline): DFQATT, SNEGSKA (reference sequence). CDR3 sequence: CSARWGTSFGEQYF. The DNA of the CDR3 is TGCAGTGCTAGGTGGGGGACTAGCTTTGGCGAGCAGTACTTC.

V is TRBV2 and J is TRBJ2-3, with 15 bases aligning to TRBD2. The trim removed 6 bases at V and 12 bases at J, leaving 10 bases unmatched. The CDR3 covers 15 residues. Per germline, CDR1 SNHLY and CDR2 FYNNEI. In nucleotides, the CDR3 is TGTGCCAGCAGCTGGACTAGCGGGAGGGTGGGCACACAGTATTTT. This translates into CASSWTSGRVGTQYF.

As regards this clonotype: One junction end does not reproduce the germline sequence, and a read error may be involved. The chain is built from TRBV12-3 or TRBV12-4 and TRBJ2-7, with a weak D call TRBD1 (6 bases). The CDR3 contains 14 residues. CDR3 bases: TGTGCCAGCATCGAGGCAGGGGAGAGTTACGAGCAGCACTTC. Amino acids: CASIEAGESYEQHF.

This clonotype was counted a few times. The CDR3 DNA reads TGTGCCAGCAGGGGACCTAATGAAAAACTGTTTTTT. This encodes CASRGPNEKLFF. V gene TRBV27 combines with J gene TRBJ1-4; D perhaps matches TRBD1 (5 bases). V was pared by 6 bases and J by 3 bases, with 5 bases between. The CDR3 contains 12 residues. The germline CDR1 and CDR2 sequences are MNHEY and SMNVEV (reference sequence).

This clonotype was seen more than once but under ten times. The rearrangement uses TRBV4-3 and TRBJ2-5; 7 bases align to TRBD1. Germline V CDR1 and CDR2: LGHNA, YSLEER. The CDR3 spans 16 residues. V lost 2 bases, J lost 6 bases, and 12 bases stayed unmatched. CDR3 protein: CASSQQLGTESKTQYF. DNA for the CDR3: TGCGCCAGCAGCCAACAACTAGGGACAGAGTCGAAGACCCAGTACTTC.

This clonotype has a single count. The chain joins TRBV10-3 to TRBJ1-5; 8 nucleotides agree with TRBD1. The CDR3 contains 13 residues. V dropped 6 bases and J dropped 7; count of bases not matched to a gene: 5. Germline-derived CDR1 and CDR2 are ENHRY and SYGVKD. The CDR3 region is CAISLDRVQPQHF. CDR3 coding DNA: TGTGCCATCAGCTTGGACAGGGTGCAGCCCCAGCATTTT.

About this clonotype: This could be a read error, since a much larger clone is one nucleotide away. The rearrangement links TRBV24-1 to TRBJ2-2; 11 nucleotides align to TRBD1. This CDR3 is built from 17 residues. CDR1 and CDR2 from the germline V gene are KGHDR and SFDVKD. CDR3 sequence reads: CATSDAGQGAATGELLF. CDR3 nucleotide sequence: TGTGCCACCAGTGATGCCGGACAGGGGGCTGCGACCGGGGAGCTGCTTTTT.

The DNA of the CDR3 is TGTGCCAGCAGCTCGACAGGGGACGGGCAGTACTTC. Translating gives CASSSTGDGQYF. The chain recombines TRBV12-3 or TRBV12-4 with TRBJ2-7; 8 positions match TRBD1. The CDR3 length is 12 residues. V was pared by 6 bases and J by 9 bases, with 7 bases of the junction left unmatched.

At least ten counts were recorded for this clonotype. The V call is TRBV7-9, the J call TRBJ1-4, with D uncertain. The CDR3 extends over 14 amino acids. Germline V gene sequence: CDR1 SEHNR, CDR2 FQNEAQ (reference sequence). Trimming took 1 base from V and 1 from J, leaving 4 bases between them. The CDR3 reads CASSLVGTNEKLFF. Here the CDR3 DNA reads TGTGCCAGCAGCTTAGTTGGAACTAATGAAAAACTGTTTTTT.

As concerns this clonotype: A much bigger clone sits one base away, suggesting this may be a read error. The chain uses TRBV7-2 and TRBJ1-2; perhaps TRBD1 as D (5 bases). Germline loops: CDR1 SGHTA, CDR2 FQGNSA. CDR3 length equals 15 residues. Here the CDR3 reads CASSLGPNRLYGCTF. DNA for the CDR3: TGTGCCAGCAGCTTAGGACCCAACAGGCTCTATGGCTGCACCTTC.

This rearrangement joins TRBV6-5 to TRBJ1-1, with D uncertain. The CDR3 length is 12 residues. Germline-derived CDR1 and CDR2 are MNHEY and SVGAGI. V was cut by 2 bases and J by 1 base, with 2 bases left in between. The CDR3 DNA follows: TGTGCCAGCAGTTACGAGAACACTGAAGCTTTCTTT. Its protein product is CASSYENTEAFF.

This clonotype was observed many times. The chain joins TRBV12-3 or TRBV12-4 to TRBJ1-6, with D uncertain. This CDR3 has 12 amino acids. Between the trimmed V and J ends, which lost 3 bases and 9 bases, there was a span of 6 bases. This CDR3 is CASSFLLSPLHF. In DNA form, the CDR3 reads TGTGCCAGCAGTTTCCTACTTTCACCCCTCCACTTT.

This clonotype was seen many times. The chain carries TRBV29-1 and TRBJ1-5; 9 bases are a match to TRBD1. From germline, CDR1 is SQVTM and CDR2 ANQGSEA. V was pared by 6 bases and J by 0 bases, with 3 bases of the junction left unmatched. CDR3 length: 14 amino acids. The CDR3 region has the DNA TGCAGCGTCTGGGACAGGGCTAGCAATCAGCCCCAGCATTTT. It translates to CSVWDRASNQPQHF.

The rearrangement joins TRBV7-9 to TRBJ2-7; D is possibly TRBD1 (6 bases). V was clipped by 2 bases and J by 3 bases, with 8 bases between them. Per the germline V gene, CDR1 is SEHNR and CDR2 is FQNEAQ (reference sequence). The CDR3 length is 13 residues. In DNA form, the CDR3 reads TGTGCCAGCAGCTTAATGGACAGCTACGAGCAGTACTTC. Amino acids: CASSLMDSYEQYF.

V gene TRBV5-4 combines with J gene TRBJ1-1; no firm D call. Deletions cut 0 bases from V and 0 bases from J, with 12 bases between. The V gene's germline CDR1 is SGHNT and CDR2 YYREEE (reference sequence). The CDR3 is 16 residues long. CDR3 nucleotides: TGTGCCAGCAGCTTGGACAGTCCTTGGATGAACACTGAAGCTTTCTTT. Its translation: CASSLDSPWMNTEAFF.

The CDR3 DNA is TGTGCCAGCAGTGAAAGGTCTGGTAGCAATCAGCCCCAGCATTTT. Encoded protein: CASSERSGSNQPQHF. V usage is TRBV6-1 and J usage is TRBJ1-5; D gene unclear. CDR1 and CDR2 from the germline V gene are MNHNS and SASEGT. With 2 bases removed from V and 0 bases from J, the gap between germline ends came to 8 bases. The CDR3 has 15 residues.